This is a list of T cell receptor beta chains from one sample in a study of OX40 agonist ivuxolimab in advanced cancers. The method was immunoSEQ multiplex PCR; TCRdb's version includes in-frame clones alone and lacks a portion of them. This sample has approximately 76,000 clones, with roughly 85% found just once. The source material was CD4+ or CD8+ T cells sorted from blood, sampled in a trial of the OX40 agonist ivuxolimab. Source of these receptors: an adult with an advanced solid tumor such as melanoma, head and neck, liver or kidney cancer. CDR3s include the opening cysteine and the closing phenylalanine or tryptophan. The D gene is left open where the match is weak. Size is stated for part of the rows, as once, few or many counts, or as a class when the clone is expanded.

D gene,V gene,clone size,J gene,CDR3 length,CDR3 DNA,CDR3 protein
NA,TRBV6-1,few,TRBJ1-5,13,TGTGCCAGCAGTGACAGGGCGGCGGGGCCCCAGCATTTT,CASSDRAAGPQHF
TRBD1,TRBV6-5,NA,TRBJ1-6,15,TGTGCCAGCAGTTACCCAGGGGGCAATAATTCACCCCTCCACTTT,CASSYPGGNNSPLHF
NA,TRBV2,NA,TRBJ2-7,13,TGTGCCAGCACCCGGGACAAGGGAAACGAGCAGTACTTC,CASTRDKGNEQYF
NA,TRBV5-1,NA,TRBJ2-4,18,TGCGCCAGCAGCTTGGGAGGTTCAGGGACCTCGGCGAAAAACATTCAGTACTTC,CASSLGGSGTSAKNIQYF
TRBD2,TRBV18,NA,TRBJ2-5,15,TGTGCCAGCTCACCAAGGCGGGGGGTCAAAGAGACCCAGTACTTC,CASSPRRGVKETQYF
TRBD1,TRBV5-1,once,TRBJ2-1,14,TGCGCCAGCAAACTTCAGGGGGCCTACAATGAGCAGTTCTTC,CASKLQGAYNEQFF
NA,TRBV6-5,NA,TRBJ1-1,14,TGTGCCAGCAGTTCAGTTTTAATGAACACTGAAGCTTTCTTT,CASSSVLMNTEAFF
NA,TRBV6-1,NA,TRBJ2-5,17,TGTGCCAGCAGTGTCCTCGGGCGGGTTTCCTCCCAAGAGACCCAGTACTTC,CASSVLGRVSSQETQYF
TRBD1,TRBV6-5,NA,TRBJ1-1,16,TGTGCCAGCAGTTACTCCGGGACAGGGGTTGGGACTGAAGCTTTCTTT,CASSYSGTGVGTEAFF
NA,TRBV30,NA,TRBJ2-1,13,TGTGCCTCTACAGACGGACTTATAAATGAGCAGTTCTTC,CASTDGLINEQFF
NA,TRBV15,NA,TRBJ1-6,14,TGTGCCACCAGCAGTACAGGGCAGGGGTCACCCCTCCACTTT,CATSSTGQGSPLHF
NA,TRBV27,NA,TRBJ1-5,15,TGTGCCAGCAGTTTATCCCCTTATAGCAATCAGCCCCAGCATTTT,CASSLSPYSNQPQHF
NA,TRBV11-2,few,TRBJ1-6,13,TGTGCCAGCAGCCCGGACTGGGGTTCACCCCTCCACTTT,CASSPDWGSPLHF
NA,TRBV18,NA,TRBJ1-1,14,TGTGCCAGCTCATTTTCAGATGTGAACACTGAAGCTTTCTTT,CASSFSDVNTEAFF
TRBD1,TRBV5-6,NA,TRBJ1-2,12,TGTGCCAGCAGCTTGGACAGGGGTGGCTACACCTTC,CASSLDRGGYTF
NA,TRBV29-1,NA,TRBJ1-2,13,TGCAGCGTTGTTACAGGTGCTAACTATGGCTACACCTTC,CSVVTGANYGYTF
TRBD2,TRBV5-1,NA,TRBJ2-2,14,TGCGCCAGCAGCCCCGGGGGGGGCACCGGGGAGCTGTTTTTT,CASSPGGGTGELFF
TRBD1,TRBV4-3,NA,TRBJ2-7,14,TGCGCCAGCAGCCAAGGAACAGGGGGCGACGAGCAGTACTTC,CASSQGTGGDEQYF
TRBD2,TRBV5-1,few,TRBJ2-7,17,TGCGCCAGCAGCTCAACCCCTCTAGCGGGGGGGACCTACGAGCAGTACTTC,CASSSTPLAGGTYEQYF
TRBD1,TRBV7-2,NA,TRBJ1-1,17,TGTGCCAGCAGCTTAGTGGGCAGGGGGCGGATGAACACTGAAGCTTTCTTT,CASSLVGRGRMNTEAFF
NA,TRBV6-1,NA,TRBJ1-3,18,TGTGCCAGCAGTGAAGTAAGACAGGCCTACAGCTCTGGAAACACCATATATTTT,CASSEVRQAYSSGNTIYF
NA,TRBV19,NA,TRBJ2-2,14,TGTGCCAGTAGTCTAGAGGGGAACACCGGGGAGCTGTTTTTT,CASSLEGNTGELFF
TRBD2,TRBV6-6,NA,TRBJ2-5,14,TGTGCCAGCAGTTCTACGACTAGCGGGGCGACCCAGTACTTC,CASSSTTSGATQYF
NA,TRBV2,NA,TRBJ2-6,16,TGTGCCAGCAGTGGACACAGGGTTGCGGGGGCCAACGTCCTGACTTTC,CASSGHRVAGANVLTF
TRBD2,TRBV9,NA,TRBJ2-3,18,TGTGCCAGCAGCCCTTGGACTAGCGGGGGGGTTGTAACAGATACGCAGTATTTT,CASSPWTSGGVVTDTQYF
TRBD1,TRBV5-1,NA,TRBJ2-2,16,TGCGCCAGCAGCTGGGACAGGGGGCTGAACACCGGGGAGCTGTTTTTT,CASSWDRGLNTGELFF
NA,TRBV5-1,NA,TRBJ2-3,15,TGCGCCAGCAGCATTACAGGGTCGGACACAGATACGCAGTATTTT,CASSITGSDTDTQYF